The next 32 T cell receptor beta chains were all read from a single sample in a study of T cell changes during pregnancy in multiple sclerosis. Sequencing used immunoSEQ multiplex PCR; TCRdb keeps in-frame clones, though not all of them. The sample lists around 68,000 clones, about nine tenths occurring once. The material was CD4+ T cells from peripheral blood mononuclear cells, obtained before pregnancy. Source of these receptors: a female donor with multiple sclerosis, enrolled in a pregnancy study.

J is TRBJ2-1 and V is TRBV12-5, with TRBD2 identical over 14 bases. Germline CDR1 LGHNT, CDR2 FRNRAP. This CDR3 contains 16 residues. The trim removed 6 bases at V and 2 bases at J, leaving 3 bases unmatched. CDR3 coding DNA: TGTGCTAGTGGAGGGACTAGCGGGAGAGCCTACAATGAGCAGTTCTTC. Its translation is CASGGTSGRAYNEQFF.

This chain links TRBV5-1 with TRBJ2-5, with unresolved D. The CDR3 is 12 residues long. Germline V gene lookup returns CDR1 SGHRS and CDR2 YFSETQ. Trimming left V 0 bases short and J 5 bases short, with 5 bases between. Here the CDR3 DNA reads TGCGCCAGCAGCTTGGTCCTTGAGACCCAGTACTTC. It specifies CASSLVLETQYF.

The chain couples TRBV7-3 to TRBJ1-3; 7 nucleotides line up with TRBD1. Germline trimming cut 3 bases from V and 3 bases from J; bases unmatched to any gene: 2. In germline, CDR1 is SGHTA, CDR2 FQGTGA. CDR3 length: 14 residues. In nucleotides, the CDR3 is TGTGCCAGCAGCTTGACAGGGAGTGGAAACACCATATATTTT. This gives the protein CASSLTGSGNTIYF.

The chain combines TRBV2 with TRBJ2-1; D perhaps matches TRBD2 (6 bases). Per the germline V gene, CDR1 is SNHLY and CDR2 is FYNNEI. The CDR3 has 15 residues. With 4 bases removed from V and 3 bases from J, the gap between germline ends came to 13 bases. CDR3 in DNA: TGTGCCAGCAGTGCGCGGTCTAGCGTCTACAATGAGCAGTTCTTC. Translating gives CASSARSSVYNEQFF.

The J gene is TRBJ2-1, the V gene TRBV10-3; 10 bases match TRBD2. V lost 8 bases to trimming and J lost 7 bases; unmatched junction nucleotides: 14. Germline CDR1 and CDR2: ENHRY and SYGVKD. The CDR3 covers 16 residues. The CDR3 DNA reads as TGTGCCATCGCGAAGATTGGGACTAGCGCGGGAAATGAGCAGTTCTTC. It specifies CAIAKIGTSAGNEQFF.

J is TRBJ2-1 and V is TRBV6-5, with TRBD2 as a possible D gene (7 bases). This CDR3 is 13 amino acids long. Germline loops: CDR1 MNHEY, CDR2 SVGAGI. Trimming removed 10 bases from V and 6 bases from J, with 16 bases in between. The CDR3 is CATHLGGGNEQFF. Here the CDR3 DNA reads TGTGCCACCCACCTGGGAGGGGGCAATGAGCAGTTCTTC.

The chain recombines TRBV28 with TRBJ2-2; 8 bases are a match to TRBD1. The ends lost 6 bases at V and 5 bases at J; junction bases unmatched: 11. Germline values: CDR1 MDHEN, CDR2 SYDVKM. The CDR3 extends over 16 amino acids. CDR3: CASSLPSRGLTGELFF. In DNA, the CDR3 is TGTGCCAGCAGCCTCCCCTCCAGGGGGCTGACCGGGGAGCTGTTTTTT.

The chain couples TRBV9 to TRBJ2-5, with 8 positions matching TRBD2. Germline values: CDR1 SGDLS, CDR2 YYNGEE. The ends lost 1 base at V and 3 bases at J; junction bases unmatched: 2. The CDR3 extends over 14 amino acids. The CDR3 is CASSVNGGEETQYF. In nucleotides, the CDR3 is TGTGCCAGCAGCGTAAACGGGGGGGAAGAGACCCAGTACTTC.

This clone was seen a handful of times. V usage is TRBV9 and J usage is TRBJ1-1; no clear D. The germline V gene has CDR1 SGDLS and CDR2 YYNGEE. The V gene lost 4 bases and the J gene lost 2 bases, with 9 bases spanning the gap. This CDR3 region has 13 residues. CDR3 DNA: TGTGCCAGCAGCCCGGGTATTAACACTGAAGCTTTCTTT. Translated: CASSPGINTEAFF.

This clone was picked up a small number of times. V is TRBV6-1 and J is TRBJ1-5, with 7 bases fitting TRBD1. CDR3 length: 15 residues. V dropped 3 bases and J dropped 6; count of bases not matched to a gene: 8. Germline CDR1 reads MNHNS; CDR2 reads SASEGT. CDR3 DNA: TGTGCCAGCAGTGAGAGAGGGGGCGCGGGTCAGCCCCAGCATTTT. Translation gives CASSERGGAGQPQHF.

The chain recombines TRBV14 with TRBJ2-2; TRBD2 matches at 8 bases. Germline-derived CDR1 and CDR2 are SGHDN and FVKESK. The CDR3 is 15 amino acids. V gave up 3 bases and J gave up 6 bases; unmatched junction bases: 6. The DNA for the CDR3 is TGTGCCAGCAGCCAGTACAGCGGGAGTTCCGGGGAGCTGTTTTTT. Translation gives CASSQYSGSSGELFF.

The chain employs TRBV21-1 and TRBJ2-1; the table's TRBD1 call for D was not verified on the DNA. TRBV21-1 is given as a pseudogene. This CDR3 comprises 15 residues. CDR3 region: CASSKVRDTNNEQFF. CDR3 sequence (DNA): TGTGCCAGCAGCAAAGTCCGGGACACTAACAATGAGCAGTTCTTC.

This chain uses TRBV6-1 with TRBJ1-1; a weak D match, TRBD1 (5 bases). CDR1 is MNHNS and CDR2 is SASEGT in the germline V gene. The CDR3 has 14 residues. Deletions cut 4 bases from V and 5 bases from J, with 14 bases between. The chain's CDR3 is CASSVGTPRTEAFF. For the CDR3, the DNA is TGTGCCAGCAGTGTAGGGACTCCGAGAACTGAAGCTTTCTTT.

This clone was seen just once. The rearrangement links TRBV6-6 to TRBJ1-5; D is possibly TRBD1 (5 bases). This CDR3 is 14 amino acids long. Per germline, CDR1 MNHNY and CDR2 SVGAGI (reference sequence). Trimming removed 2 bases at V and 5 bases at J, with 10 bases between. CDR3 DNA sequence: TGTGCCAGCAGTTACGGTCCAGGGTATCAGCCCCAGCATTTT. Encoded protein: CASSYGPGYQPQHF.

The chain joins TRBV5-4 to TRBJ1-3; 8 nucleotides agree with TRBD1. Germline assignment: CDR1 SGHNT and CDR2 YYREEE (reference sequence). The CDR3 has 17 residues. After removal of 3 bases from V and 2 bases from J, the junction contained 10 bases not matched to a gene. CDR3 sequence (DNA): TGTGCCAGCAGCTCTCGGACAGGGCCCCTTACTGGAAACACCATATATTTT. It specifies CASSSRTGPLTGNTIYF.

The rearrangement uses TRBV19 and TRBJ2-6; 7 nucleotides align to TRBD1. This CDR3 is 16 amino acids long. Germline-derived CDR1 and CDR2 are LNHDA and SQIVND (reference sequence). J gave up 3 bases and V 3 bases, and 5 bases lay outside the gene matches. The CDR3 DNA reads TGTGCCAGTAGTATCGACAGGGCCTTTGGGGCCAACGTCCTGACTTTC. This gives the protein CASSIDRAFGANVLTF.

The genes are TRBV9 and TRBJ2-3; 7 bases align to TRBD1. V was pared by 4 bases and J by 11 bases, with 13 bases of the junction left unmatched. The CDR3 has 14 amino acids. Germline V gives CDR1 SGDLS, CDR2 YYNGEE. CDR3 coding DNA: TGTGCCAGCAGCACGACGGACAGGTTTGGCCAGCAGTATTTT. Protein: CASSTTDRFGQQYF.

The chain links TRBV5-1 to TRBJ2-2; 8 positions agree with TRBD2. J was trimmed by 6 bases and V by 0 bases; bases with no gene match: 7. This CDR3 spans 16 amino acids. The germline V gene encodes CDR1 SGHRS and CDR2 YFSETQ. The CDR3 DNA reads as TGCGCCAGCAGCTTGGATGGGACTAGGTCCTCCGGGGAGCTGTTTTTT. Translated, it gives CASSLDGTRSSGELFF.

The chain employs TRBV5-1 and TRBJ1-1; unclear D gene. V was cut by 0 bases and J by 0 bases, with 9 bases left in between. Germline-derived CDR1 and CDR2 are SGHRS and YFSETQ. This CDR3 is 15 amino acids long. In DNA form, the CDR3 reads TGCGCCAGCAGCTTGGATCCAGGTTTGAACACTGAAGCTTTCTTT. This sequence encodes CASSLDPGLNTEAFF.

This clone was detected once. This chain connects TRBV5-1 to TRBJ1-1; D might be TRBD1 (5 bases). The length of the CDR3 is 13 residues. In germline, CDR1 is SGHRS, CDR2 YFSETQ. V lost 4 bases, J lost 1 base, and 8 bases lay in between. CDR3 sequence (DNA): TGCGCCAGCAGCCCTAGGGGGAACACTGAAGCTTTCTTT. It encodes CASSPRGNTEAFF. The entire variable domain, with the rest obtained from reference TRBV5-1 and TRBJ1-1, is as follows: KAGVTQTPRYLIKTRGQQVTLSCSPISGHRSVSWYQQTPGQGLQFLFEYFSETQRNKGNFPGRFSGRQFSNSRSEMNVSTLELGDSALYLCASSPRGNTEAFFGQGTRLTVV.

The rearrangement joins TRBV6-6 to TRBJ2-7, with TRBD1 identical over 10 bases. With V trimmed by 2 bases and J by 6 bases, 4 bases remained unmatched. Per germline, CDR1 MNHNY and CDR2 SVGAGI (reference sequence). The CDR3 spans 14 residues. The CDR3 DNA is TGTGCCAGCAGTTACCCCGGGACAGGGGCCGAGCAGTACTTC. Encoded protein: CASSYPGTGAEQYF.

The chain is built from TRBV19 and TRBJ1-3, with D uncertain. Germline CDR1 is LNHDA and CDR2 is SQIVND (reference sequence). The CDR3 sequence is 16 residues long. V was clipped by 7 bases and J by 0 bases, with 16 bases between them. CDR3 DNA: TGTGCCAGTACCCCTTTACGGGTCAACTCTGGAAACACCATATATTTT. Its protein is CASTPLRVNSGNTIYF.

V gene TRBV28 combines with J gene TRBJ2-7, with TRBD1 matching over 8 bases. This CDR3 region has 14 residues. Losses at the gene ends were 0 bases for V and 6 bases for J; bases not matched to a gene: 4. Germline lookup yields CDR1 MDHEN and CDR2 SYDVKM. The DNA of the CDR3 is TGTGCCAGCAGTTTATGGTCGGACAGGGCCGAGCAGTACTTC. Its protein is CASSLWSDRAEQYF.

This sequence joins TRBV15 and TRBJ1-2; D is perhaps TRBD1 (6 bases). The ends were cut back, 6 bases at V and 3 bases at J, with 20 bases in the middle. The V gene's germline CDR1 is LNHNV and CDR2 YYDKDF (reference sequence). The CDR3 is made up of 16 amino acids. The CDR3 spells CATSRGHQVGDYGYTF. The DNA of the CDR3 is TGTGCCACCAGTCGGGGACACCAAGTTGGTGACTATGGCTACACCTTC.

This rearrangement joins TRBV7-9 to TRBJ2-3; unclear D gene. This CDR3 is built from 15 residues. Germline V CDR1 and CDR2: SEHNR, FQNEAQ (reference sequence). The V end lost 5 bases, the J end lost 1 base, and 13 bases lay between the germline ends. The DNA of the CDR3 is TGTGCCAGCAGCCCTAGTCCCCCGGGCACAGATACGCAGTATTTT. It yields the protein CASSPSPPGTDTQYF.

This rearrangement joins TRBV9 to TRBJ1-3; D not resolved. CDR1 and CDR2 (germline): SGDLS, YYNGEE. The CDR3 covers 15 residues. V was clipped by 0 bases and J by 0 bases, with 7 bases between them. CDR3 sequence (DNA): TGTGCCAGCAGCGTAGACAGAGACTCTGGAAACACCATATATTTT. Its protein product is CASSVDRDSGNTIYF.

The V and J genes are TRBV6-1 and TRBJ1-5, with D unclear. Germline CDR1 reads MNHNS; CDR2 reads SASEGT. V was trimmed by 3 bases and J by 1 base, leaving 7 bases between them. The CDR3 is 14 amino acids. CDR3 nucleotide sequence: TGTGCCAGCAGTGATGGCAGGAGCAATCAGCCCCAGCATTTT. Amino acid sequence: CASSDGRSNQPQHF.

The rearrangement links TRBV11-2 to TRBJ1-1; D may be TRBD1 (6 bases). The germline V gene has CDR1 SGHAT and CDR2 FQNNGV. This CDR3 spans 15 amino acids. The germline V and J ends were trimmed by 5 bases and 2 bases, with 15 bases remaining between them. The CDR3 DNA reads TGTGCCAGCAGCGAGAGAGGACAGCTAAACACTGAAGCTTTCTTT. It codes for CASSERGQLNTEAFF.

This chain connects TRBV7-8 to TRBJ2-1; 9 nucleotides align to TRBD2. J was trimmed by 4 bases and V by 7 bases; bases with no gene match: 8. Per germline, CDR1 SGHVS and CDR2 FQNEAQ. The CDR3 runs to 15 residues. Here the CDR3 reads CASNPSGTLYNEQFF. DNA for the CDR3: TGTGCCAGCAACCCTAGCGGGACGCTATACAATGAGCAGTTCTTC.

The chain combines TRBV5-1 with TRBJ2-2; D possibly corresponds to TRBD1 (5 bases). There are 16 residues in the CDR3. Germline V gene data show CDR1 as SGHRS and CDR2 as YFSETQ. Between the trimmed V and J ends, which lost 3 bases and 1 base, there was a span of 13 bases. CDR3 bases: TGCGCCAGCAGCTCCTTAATGGGGCGGAACACCGGGGAGCTGTTTTTT. Translating it yields CASSSLMGRNTGELFF.

The chain recombines TRBV7-2 with TRBJ2-7, with TRBD1 identical over 9 bases. CDR1 is SGHTA, CDR2 FQGNSA, per germline. The CDR3 extends over 14 amino acids. Unmatched junction bases numbered 7, after V lost 4 bases and J lost 6 bases. Here the CDR3 reads CASSSPGQGSEQYF. CDR3 DNA: TGTGCCAGCAGCTCCCCGGGACAGGGTTCCGAGCAGTACTTC. The full variable domain, rest sourced from reference TRBV7-2 and TRBJ2-7, is GAGVSQSPSNKVTEKGKDVELRCDPISGHTALYWYRQSLGQGLEFLIYFQGNSAPDKSGLPSDRFSAERTGGSVSTLTIQRTQQEDSAVYLCASSSPGQGSEQYFGPGTRLTVT.

The chain is built from TRBV2 and TRBJ2-3, with 10 bases matching TRBD1. From germline, CDR1 is SNHLY and CDR2 FYNNEI. The CDR3 length is 15 residues. Trimming cost V 6 bases and J 4 bases; bases outside gene matches: 7. This chain's CDR3 is CASSPDRGFADTQYF. CDR3 in DNA: TGTGCCAGCAGCCCGGACAGGGGGTTCGCAGATACGCAGTATTTT.